The rows below give T cell receptor beta chains drawn from one sample of a study of cytomegalovirus exposure and HLA in healthy donors. Profiled with immunoSEQ multiplex PCR; TCRdb holds only in-frame clones, not every one. The sample shows 200,000 to 250,000 clones, less than 80% of them seen only once. Sequencing was performed on PBMCs. The receptor source for this set is a girl aged 2-9 years in good health and CMV-seronegative. CDR3s include the opening cysteine and the closing phenylalanine or tryptophan. Clone size is stated in some rows and not others, as once, few, many or a class when expanded.

>TRBJ2-7|-|TRBV7-2
CASRDRGTYEQYF
>TRBJ1-1|-|TRBV20-1
CSAPSNTEAFF
>TRBJ1-6|few|TRBV11-3
CASSLDQNSPLHF
>TRBJ1-6|-|TRBV13
CASSLKLDPGNSPLHF
>TRBJ1-3|-|TRBV5-1
CASSLDFRIAAGNTIYF
>TRBJ1-1|-|TRBV6-1
CASSGQFNTEAFF
>TRBJ2-5|-|TRBV6-5
CASSPVPDQETQYF
>TRBJ1-5|-|TRBV7-9
CASSRTAPGDGNQPQHF
>TRBJ2-5|-|TRBV11-2
CASSLGLAGGWETQYF
>TRBJ1-1|-|TRBV6-5
CASSYSYRGATEAFF
>TRBJ1-2|-|TRBV6-5
CASSSDRDYGYTF
>TRBJ2-5|-|TRBV4-1
CASSQEETALQPQYF
>TRBJ2-3|-|TRBV7-9
CASSLALDRRATDTQYF
>TRBJ2-1|few|TRBV6-1
CASSSGQVRQGPQFF
>TRBJ2-1|-|TRBV5-1
CASSFRTGVNNEQFF
>TRBJ2-1|-|TRBV6-1
CASSEMPGAYNEQFF
>TRBJ2-3|-|TRBV4-2
CASSQDPRSTDTQYF
>TRBJ1-2|-|TRBV6-5
CASIPTGSHYGYTF